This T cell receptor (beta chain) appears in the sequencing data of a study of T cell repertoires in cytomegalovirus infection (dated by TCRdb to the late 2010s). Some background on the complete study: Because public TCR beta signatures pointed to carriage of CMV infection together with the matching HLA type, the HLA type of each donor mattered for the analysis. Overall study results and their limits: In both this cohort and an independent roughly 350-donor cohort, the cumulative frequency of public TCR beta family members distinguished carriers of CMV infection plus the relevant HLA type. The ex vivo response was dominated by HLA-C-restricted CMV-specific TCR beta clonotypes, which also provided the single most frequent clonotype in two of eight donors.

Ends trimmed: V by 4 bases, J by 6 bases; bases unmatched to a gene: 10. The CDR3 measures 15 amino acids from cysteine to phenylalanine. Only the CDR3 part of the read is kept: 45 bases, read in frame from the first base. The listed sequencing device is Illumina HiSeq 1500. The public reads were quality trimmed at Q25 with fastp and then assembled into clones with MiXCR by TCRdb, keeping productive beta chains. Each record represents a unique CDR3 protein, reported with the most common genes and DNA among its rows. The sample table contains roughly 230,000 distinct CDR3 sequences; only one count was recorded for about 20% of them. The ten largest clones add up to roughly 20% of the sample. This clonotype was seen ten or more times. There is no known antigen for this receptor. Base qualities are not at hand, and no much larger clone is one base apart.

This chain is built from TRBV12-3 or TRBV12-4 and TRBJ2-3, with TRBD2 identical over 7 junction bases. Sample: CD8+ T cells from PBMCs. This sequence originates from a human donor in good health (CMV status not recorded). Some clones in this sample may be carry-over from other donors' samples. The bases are TGTGCCAGCAGTTCCATCGGGGGGACCTACGATACGCAGTATTTT. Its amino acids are CASSSIGGTYDTQYF.